Given below is one T cell receptor beta chain in context. Categorization into cohorts depended on clinical history that participants reported. In the authors' methods: Researchers report that nucleated cell counts were estimated from reference gene primer amplification. Generated by immunoSEQ multiplex PCR, the TCRdb table keeps only in-frame clones and is missing some. That table supplies the V and J calls and clone size; D and trimming were determined from the DNA. The sample includes some 190,000 clones, around 83% of them seen just once. The sample originates from a study of blood T cell repertoires in COVID-19. Study overall: Before being deemed recovered, Cohort 3 donors had two negative PCRs, clearance, or symptom resolution. Some COVID-19 samples were acute and others convalescent; all came from the United States, Italy and Spain.

Trimming pared 3 bases from V and 7 bases from J, leaving 18 bases between. CDR3 size: 15 residues. CDR1 SGHTA and CDR2 FQGNSA come from the germline V gene. What was sequenced was PBMCs or T cells enriched from blood (not recorded which). This TCR derives from a woman aged 35 to 49 in a cohort exposed to, infected with or recovered from COVID-19 (not recorded which). The chain has TRBV7-2 and TRBJ1-2, with a tentative D call TRBD1 (6 bases). The CDR3 spells CASSFIRDKAPGYTF. In DNA form, the CDR3 reads TGTGCCAGCAGCTTTATTAGGGACAAAGCCCCTGGCTACACCTTC.